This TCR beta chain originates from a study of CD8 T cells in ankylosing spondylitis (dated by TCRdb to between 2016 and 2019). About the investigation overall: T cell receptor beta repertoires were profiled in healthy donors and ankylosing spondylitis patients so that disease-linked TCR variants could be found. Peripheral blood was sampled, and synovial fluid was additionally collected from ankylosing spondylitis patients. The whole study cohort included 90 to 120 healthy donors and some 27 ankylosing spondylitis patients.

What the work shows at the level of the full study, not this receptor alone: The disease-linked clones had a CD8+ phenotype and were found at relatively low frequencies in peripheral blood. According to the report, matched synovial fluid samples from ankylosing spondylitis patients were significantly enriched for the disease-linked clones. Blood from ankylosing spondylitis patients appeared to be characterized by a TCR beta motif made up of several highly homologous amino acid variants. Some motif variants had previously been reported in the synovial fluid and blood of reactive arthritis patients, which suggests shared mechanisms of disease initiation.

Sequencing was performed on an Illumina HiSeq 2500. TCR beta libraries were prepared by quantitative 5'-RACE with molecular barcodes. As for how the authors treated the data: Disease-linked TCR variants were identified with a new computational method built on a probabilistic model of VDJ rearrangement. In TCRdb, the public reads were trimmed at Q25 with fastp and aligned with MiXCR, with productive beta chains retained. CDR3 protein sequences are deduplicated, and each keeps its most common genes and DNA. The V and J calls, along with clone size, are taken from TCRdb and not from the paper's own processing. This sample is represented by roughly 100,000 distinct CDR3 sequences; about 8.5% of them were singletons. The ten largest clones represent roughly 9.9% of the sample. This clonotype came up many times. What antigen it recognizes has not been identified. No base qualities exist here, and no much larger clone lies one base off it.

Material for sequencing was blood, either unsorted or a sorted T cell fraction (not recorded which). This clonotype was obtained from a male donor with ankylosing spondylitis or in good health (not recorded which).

Here is the DNA: TGTGCCAGCACTGAGGGGATCTACAATGAGCAGTTCTTC. This is translated as CASTEGIYNEQFF. This sequence uses TRBV12-3 or TRBV12-4 and TRBJ2-1; the D assignment is uncertain and may be TRBD1 or TRBD2, with 5 bases supporting each. The CDR3, from cysteine to phenylalanine, totals 13 residues. Only the CDR3 region is kept as DNA, spanning 39 bases read in frame from base 1. The V and J ends are trimmed by 7 bases and 3 bases, leaving 10 bases between them.